Shown below are 5 T cell receptor beta chains from a single sample sequenced in a study of shared clonotypes between healthy human individuals. The repertoire was sequenced with immunoSEQ multiplex PCR; TCRdb's copy has only in-frame clones and lacks some. The data show 850,000 to 1,100,000 clones, 77% seen once. Sequenced sample: memory CD4+ T cells from PBMCs. Subset indicated: CD45RA-negative fraction. The receptors originated from a man younger than 30 in good health. Some clones in this sample may be carry-over from other donors' samples.

The V and J genes are TRBV28 and TRBJ1-6; the match to TRBD1 covers 7 bases. J lost 7 bases, V lost 4 bases, and 7 bases had no gene match. This CDR3 has 15 residues. Germline assignment: CDR1 MDHEN and CDR2 SYDVKM. Here the CDR3 reads CASSWPGDRNSPLHF. CDR3 DNA sequence: TGTGCCAGCAGTTGGCCCGGGGACAGAAATTCACCCCTCCACTTT.

This clone was detected once. This CDR3 is CASSLFQGGEKLFF. DNA of the CDR3: TGTGCCAGCAGCTTATTCCAGGGCGGTGAAAAACTGTTTTTT. This rearrangement joins TRBV7-2 to TRBJ1-4, with a tentative D call TRBD1 (5 bases). Trimming shortened V by 2 bases and J by 7 bases, and 11 bases separated the two germline ends. Per germline, CDR1 SGHTA and CDR2 FQGNSA. The CDR3 spans 14 residues.

This rearrangement joins TRBV30 to TRBJ1-1; maybe TRBD1 (6 bases). Germline CDR1 is GTSNPN and CDR2 is SVGIG (reference sequence). The ends were cut back, 5 bases at V and 6 bases at J, with 16 bases in the middle. This CDR3 has 13 amino acids. The DNA of the CDR3 is TGTGCCTGGGTTAAGAACAGGGCCGCTGAAGCTTTCTTT. This codes for CAWVKNRAAEAFF. Supplemented by reference TRBV30 and TRBJ1-1, the full variable domain reads SQTIHQWPATLVQPVGSPLSLECTVEGTSNPNLYWYRQAAGRGLQLLFYSVGIGQISSEVPQNLSASRPQDRQFILSSKKLLLSDSGFYLCAWVKNRAAEAFFGQGTRLTVV.

This chain uses TRBV27 with TRBJ2-2; D is perhaps TRBD1 or TRBD2 (6 bases each). V lost 6 bases and J 3 bases, leaving 17 bases between the germline ends. CDR1 MNHEY and CDR2 SMNVEV come from the germline V gene (reference sequence). CDR3 length: 16 amino acids. The CDR3 DNA reads TGTGCCAGCAGAAAGGGACACCGGGACTACACCGGGGAGCTGTTTTTT. It encodes CASRKGHRDYTGELFF.

The chain recombines TRBV12-5 with TRBJ1-5, with a weak D call TRBD1 (5 bases). This CDR3 has 13 amino acids. Germline V lookup: CDR1 LGHNT, CDR2 FRNRAP. The germline V and J ends were trimmed by 7 bases and 5 bases, with 12 bases remaining between them. This chain's CDR3 is CASAGSEDQPQHF. CDR3 nucleotides: TGTGCTAGTGCAGGGTCAGAGGATCAGCCCCAGCATTTT. Looking up the rest from reference TRBV12-5 and TRBJ1-5 gives the full variable domain: DARVTQTPRHKVTEMGQEVTMRCQPILGHNTVFWYRQTMMQGLELLAYFRNRAPLDDSGMPKDRFSAEMPDATLATLKIQPSEPRDSAVYFCASAGSEDQPQHFGDGTRLSIL.